A single sample gave rise to the 32 T cell receptor beta chains below, sequenced in a study of T cells after yellow fever vaccination. TCRdb passed the 5' RACE reads through MiXCR, listing each CDR3 protein once. The sample holds under 350,000 distinct CDR3 sequences, over 3.5% seen once. Source: PBMCs, taken 5 days after the yellow fever booster vaccination. These receptors were taken from a man aged 18 to 30 who received the YFV17D yellow fever vaccine.

This clonotype was found a few times. CDR3: CASSLAERSDTQYF. The CDR3 bases are TGTGCCAGCAGTTTAGCCGAGCGGTCAGATACGCAGTATTTT. The chain combines TRBV27 with TRBJ2-3; possibly TRBD2 for D (5 bases). V was pared by 2 bases and J by 4 bases, with 10 bases between. The CDR3 is 14 amino acids. CDR1 is MNHEY and CDR2 is SMNVEV in the germline V gene (reference sequence).

There are many counts of this clonotype. This sequence joins TRBV5-1 and TRBJ2-7; 9 bases match TRBD1. J lost 7 bases, V lost 5 bases, and 7 bases had no gene match. The CDR3 is 13 residues long. Germline V gene data show CDR1 as SGHRS and CDR2 as YFSETQ. This chain's CDR3 is CASRRTGEEEQYF. The CDR3 DNA is TGCGCCAGCAGACGGACAGGGGAGGAAGAGCAGTACTTC.

Ten or more counts support this clonotype. J is TRBJ2-3 and V is TRBV5-1; D is undetermined. The germline V gene encodes CDR1 SGHRS and CDR2 YFSETQ. The CDR3 covers 13 residues. The V gene lost 6 bases and the J gene lost 6 bases, with 14 bases spanning the gap. The DNA for the CDR3 is TGCGCCAGCACGCGCACCTCCCCGGATACGCAGTATTTT. This gives the protein CASTRTSPDTQYF.

The gene calls are TRBV12-3 or TRBV12-4 and TRBJ2-5; 7 bases match TRBD2. The CDR3 spans 14 residues. V lost 6 bases and J lost 4; bases outside the gene matches: 8. The CDR3 region is CASSPTSRAETQYF. The CDR3 DNA follows: TGTGCCAGCAGCCCGACTAGCCGAGCAGAGACCCAGTACTTC.

This clonotype has just a few counts. The CDR3 DNA reads TGCGCCAGCAGCTTACCCGGGGGAAACAATGAGCAGTTCTTC. As protein: CASSLPGGNNEQFF. The chain has TRBV5-1 and TRBJ2-1; weak D call: TRBD2 (6 bases). The CDR3 runs to 14 residues. V lost 2 bases and J 5 bases, leaving 11 bases between the germline ends. Germline CDR1 reads SGHRS; CDR2 reads YFSETQ. Based on the CDR3 plus reference TRBV5-1 and TRBJ2-1, the full variable domain is KAGVTQTPRYLIKTRGQQVTLSCSPISGHRSVSWYQQTPGQGLQFLFEYFSETQRNKGNFPGRFSGRQFSNSRSEMNVSTLELGDSALYLCASSLPGGNNEQFFGPGTRLTVL.

At least ten counts were recorded for this clonotype. The chain joins TRBV7-9 to TRBJ2-2; 9 bases line up with TRBD2. Trimming took 4 bases from V and 3 from J; bases not matched to a gene: 6. CDR3 length equals 16 residues. Germline loops: CDR1 SEHNR, CDR2 FQNEAQ (reference sequence). CDR3 coding DNA: TGTGCCAGCAGCTACTCGGCGGGGGGGTACACCGGGGAGCTGTTTTTT. Its translation is CASSYSAGGYTGELFF.

This clonotype was counted at least ten times. The V and J genes are TRBV10-3 and TRBJ1-6; TRBD1 matches at 7 bases. Germline CDR1 and CDR2: ENHRY and SYGVKD. The CDR3 runs to 14 residues. V shed 3 bases and J 10 bases; nucleotides not matched to a gene: 6. Written as DNA, the CDR3 is TGTGCCATCAGTGAAGGGCAGGGGGGATCACCCCTCCACTTT. Translation gives CAISEGQGGSPLHF.

This clonotype has at least ten counts. This chain connects TRBV20-1 to TRBJ2-3, with 8 bases lining up with TRBD2. Losses at the gene ends were 3 bases for V and 0 bases for J; bases not matched to a gene: 5. Germline assignment: CDR1 DFQATT and CDR2 SNEGSKA (reference sequence). This CDR3 has 15 amino acids. CDR3 DNA: TGCAGTGCTAGGGACCCGGGGGGGAGCACAGATACGCAGTATTTT. Its translation is CSARDPGGSTDTQYF.

This clonotype was detected only a few times. This rearrangement joins TRBV7-2 to TRBJ2-1; TRBD2 matches 13 bases. Germline CDR1 reads SGHTA; CDR2 reads FQGNSA. The CDR3 is 15 amino acids. The ends lost 5 bases at V and 6 bases at J; junction bases unmatched: 4. Here the CDR3 DNA reads TGTGCCAGCAGCCGAACTAGCGGGGGGGTCAATGAGCAGTTCTTC. As protein: CASSRTSGGVNEQFF.

DNA for the CDR3: TGTGCCAGCAACGCAGGCCCTATGAACACTGAAGCTTTCTTT. Residues: CASNAGPMNTEAFF. The chain joins TRBV12-3 or TRBV12-4 to TRBJ1-1; D gene ambiguous. There are 14 residues in the CDR3. The ends were cut back, 7 bases at V and 0 bases at J, with 12 bases in the middle.

A few counts support this clonotype. The chain has TRBV4-1 and TRBJ1-3, with D perhaps matching TRBD1 (6 bases). The CDR3 consists of 17 residues. Germline loops: CDR1 MGHRA, CDR2 YSYEKL. V was pared by 4 bases and J by 0 bases, with 16 bases between. The CDR3 spells CASSRGGIILSGNTIYF. CDR3 nucleotides: TGCGCCAGCAGCCGAGGGGGGATAATCCTCTCTGGAAACACCATATATTTT.

Only a few counts were recorded for this clonotype. The CDR3 bases are TGTGCCAGCAGCCCTCAGCGGGGGGGAAACACAGATACGCAGTATTTT. Translation: CASSPQRGGNTDTQYF. The rearrangement links TRBV7-3 to TRBJ2-3; 10 bases fit TRBD2. The germline V gene encodes CDR1 SGHTA and CDR2 FQGTGA. The ends lost 5 bases at V and 2 bases at J; junction bases unmatched: 7. The CDR3 consists of 16 residues.

In this sample, this clonotype turned up a few times. The chain is built from TRBV4-1 and TRBJ2-5; weak D call: TRBD2 (6 bases). Trimming took off 8 bases at V and 3 bases at J, with 16 bases between the two ends. The CDR3 spans 14 residues. From germline, CDR1 is MGHRA and CDR2 YSYEKL. The CDR3: CASPTYTGEETQYF. CDR3 DNA: TGCGCCAGCCCAACTTACACGGGGGAAGAGACCCAGTACTTC.

This clonotype was seen only a few times. The chain uses TRBV15 and TRBJ2-3; 12 bases line up with TRBD2. Germline CDR1 reads LNHNV; CDR2 reads YYDKDF (reference sequence). Unmatched junction bases numbered 9, after V lost 0 bases and J lost 2 bases. There are 19 residues in the CDR3. CDR3 sequence reads: CATSRDTASGGAPTDTQYF. Written as DNA, the CDR3 is TGTGCCACCAGCAGAGATACGGCTAGCGGGGGGGCCCCCACAGATACGCAGTATTTT.

The V gene is TRBV6-2 or TRBV6-3, the J gene TRBJ2-3; D unresolved. The CDR3 runs 18 residues. The germline V and J ends were trimmed by 0 bases and 4 bases, with 20 bases remaining between them. CDR1 MNHEY and CDR2 SVGEGT come from the germline V gene. The CDR3 spells CASSYSRMGAYPPDTQYF. CDR3 DNA: TGTGCCAGCAGTTACTCGAGAATGGGCGCTTACCCCCCAGATACGCAGTATTTT.

This clonotype was observed a handful of times. The rearrangement uses TRBV6-5 and TRBJ2-7; tentative D call: TRBD2 (7 bases). The germline CDR1 and CDR2 sequences are MNHEY and SVGAGI. This CDR3 spans 15 amino acids. V was clipped by 5 bases and J by 7 bases, with 21 bases between them. The CDR3 region is CASSQFFRGGGEQYF. As DNA, the CDR3 is TGTGCCAGCAGTCAATTCTTTAGGGGAGGGGGAGAGCAGTACTTC.

The CDR3 nucleotides read TGCGCCAGCCGGCCCGTTCAAGGCGATACGCAGTATTTT. This encodes CASRPVQGDTQYF. The gene calls are TRBV5-1 and TRBJ2-3; D ambiguous. The CDR3 is 13 amino acids. V gave up 7 bases and J gave up 6 bases, with 15 bases separating them. Germline assignment: CDR1 SGHRS and CDR2 YFSETQ.

This clonotype showed up many times. The chain joins TRBV29-1 to TRBJ1-1, with D uncertain. This CDR3 has 12 amino acids. The germline gives CDR1 SQVTM, CDR2 ANQGSEA. Deletions cut 7 bases from V and 6 bases from J, with 15 bases between. CDR3 region: CSAERSSAEAFF. The CDR3 nucleotides read TGCAGCGCTGAGAGGTCGAGTGCTGAAGCTTTCTTT.

This clonotype has at least ten counts. CDR3: CASSLNPASDTQYF. The CDR3 DNA follows: TGTGCCAGCAGCTTAAATCCAGCGTCAGATACGCAGTATTTT. The V call is TRBV7-2, the J call TRBJ2-3; D ambiguous. The ends were cut back, 2 bases at V and 4 bases at J, with 10 bases in the middle. The CDR3 has 14 amino acids. Germline V gene data show CDR1 as SGHTA and CDR2 as FQGNSA. Filled out from reference TRBV7-2 and TRBJ2-3, the complete variable domain reads GAGVSQSPSNKVTEKGKDVELRCDPISGHTALYWYRQSLGQGLEFLIYFQGNSAPDKSGLPSDRFSAERTGGSVSTLTIQRTQQEDSAVYLCASSLNPASDTQYFGPGTRLTVL.

This chain connects TRBV5-4 to TRBJ2-2, with D unclear. The CDR3 length is 12 residues. V was cut by 6 bases and J by 7 bases, with 10 bases left in between. Germline V gene data show CDR1 as SGHNT and CDR2 as YYREEE (reference sequence). CDR3 residues: CASNSVVGELFF. In nucleotides, the CDR3 is TGTGCCAGCAACTCGGTAGTCGGGGAGCTGTTTTTT.

This clonotype was detected ten times or more. This chain uses TRBV5-6 with TRBJ1-5; 7 bases align to TRBD1. The V segment lost 1 base and the J segment 7 bases; nucleotides outside the gene matches: 8. The CDR3 is made up of 15 amino acids. Germline CDR1 SGHDT, CDR2 YYEEEE. The CDR3 sequence is CASSLNRGLEQPQHF. The CDR3 DNA follows: TGTGCCAGCAGCTTGAACAGGGGATTGGAGCAGCCCCAGCATTTT.

CDR3 nucleotides: TGTGCCAGCAGTCCAAACAGGGGGCTTCGCAATCAGCCCCAGCATTTT. Translated: CASSPNRGLRNQPQHF. The chain couples TRBV6-2 or TRBV6-3 to TRBJ1-5, with TRBD1 matching over 9 bases. J was trimmed by 2 bases and V by 5 bases; bases with no gene match: 7. The CDR3 has 16 amino acids. Germline CDR1 and CDR2: MNHEY and SVGEGT.

This clonotype was counted ten times or more. The rearrangement links TRBV9 to TRBJ1-1; D gene uncertain. Germline assignment: CDR1 SGDLS and CDR2 YYNGEE. The length of the CDR3 is 14 residues. V lost 1 base and J 0 bases, leaving 7 bases between the germline ends. CDR3 loop: CASSVSGMNTEAFF. CDR3 DNA: TGTGCCAGCAGCGTATCCGGAATGAACACTGAAGCTTTCTTT.

This clonotype turned up a few times. The rearrangement joins TRBV12-3 or TRBV12-4 to TRBJ1-2; D is perhaps TRBD1 (5 bases). V lost 3 bases, J lost 3 bases, and 11 bases lay in between. The CDR3 covers 14 residues. This chain's CDR3 is CASSFQGRDYGYTF. The CDR3 DNA sequence: TGTGCCAGCAGTTTCCAGGGTAGGGACTATGGCTACACCTTC.

This clonotype was counted between two and nine times. V is TRBV2 and J is TRBJ1-3; 8 bases line up with TRBD1. Germline-derived CDR1 and CDR2 are SNHLY and FYNNEI. CDR3 size: 14 residues. V was clipped by 5 bases and J by 3 bases; unmatched bases: 3. This CDR3 is CASSTGGGGNTIYF. The DNA for the CDR3 is TGTGCCAGCAGTACAGGGGGAGGTGGAAACACCATATATTTT.

This clonotype was detected a few times. For the CDR3, the DNA is TGTGCCAGCAGTTATAGTGTTCTTAGAGAGAGCTCTGGGGCCAACGTCCTGACTTTC. Encoded protein: CASSYSVLRESSGANVLTF. The V and J genes are TRBV7-9 and TRBJ2-6, with no clear D. Trimming pared 6 bases from V and 0 bases from J, leaving 21 bases between. Germline-derived CDR1 and CDR2 are SEHNR and FQNEAQ (reference sequence). This CDR3 has 19 amino acids.

In this sample, this clonotype turned up a few times. This chain joins TRBV6-1 and TRBJ1-2; D call uncertain. Germline V gives CDR1 MNHNS, CDR2 SASEGT. The CDR3 is 13 amino acids. V was cut by 4 bases and J by 4 bases, with 10 bases left in between. CDR3 loop: CASSATLGYGYTF. The CDR3 DNA sequence: TGTGCCAGCAGTGCGACCTTGGGCTATGGCTACACCTTC.

This clonotype was counted only a few times. The genes are TRBV7-8 and TRBJ2-6, with no clear D. Trimming pared 5 bases from V and 0 bases from J, leaving 11 bases between. Germline V lookup: CDR1 SGHVS, CDR2 FQNEAQ. This CDR3 has 16 residues. DNA of the CDR3: TGTGCCAGCAGCCCCACTGAGTCCTCTGGGGCCAACGTCCTGACTTTC. Its protein is CASSPTESSGANVLTF.

V is TRBV27 and J is TRBJ1-5; possibly TRBD1 for D (6 bases). V lost 5 bases and J 2 bases, leaving 16 bases between the germline ends. There are 16 residues in the CDR3. The germline V gene encodes CDR1 MNHEY and CDR2 SMNVEV (reference sequence). The CDR3 spells CASSATYHRGNQPQHF. The CDR3 DNA reads TGTGCCAGCAGTGCCACCTATCACAGGGGCAATCAGCCCCAGCATTTT.

The chain is built from TRBV9 and TRBJ2-5, with 12 bases fitting TRBD2. This CDR3 comprises 17 residues. V lost 0 bases and J lost 5; bases outside the gene matches: 8. Germline values: CDR1 SGDLS, CDR2 YYNGEE. CDR3 nucleotides: TGTGCCAGCAGCGTAGGCAGCCTAGCGGGGGGGCTCGAGACCCAGTACTTC. This translates into CASSVGSLAGGLETQYF. The variable domain in full, completed from reference TRBV9 and TRBJ2-5, reads DSGVTQTPKHLITATGQRVTLRCSPRSGDLSVYWYQQSLDQGLQFLIQYYNGEERAKGNILERFSAQQFPDLHSELNLSSLELGDSALYFCASSVGSLAGGLETQYFGPGTRLLVL.

This clonotype has just a few counts. The chain has TRBV7-2 and TRBJ2-5; 14 bases line up with TRBD2. This CDR3 region has 17 residues. V shed 5 bases and J 5 bases; nucleotides not matched to a gene: 10. Germline CDR1 SGHTA, CDR2 FQGNSA. CDR3 in amino acids: CASSPRTSGGRGETQYF. The CDR3 nucleotides are TGTGCCAGCAGCCCTCGGACTAGCGGGGGGCGGGGGGAGACCCAGTACTTC.

In this sample, this clonotype turned up a few times. V is TRBV4-2 and J is TRBJ1-4; TRBD1 agrees at 7 bases. V was pared by 0 bases and J by 8 bases, with 9 bases of the junction left unmatched. CDR1 and CDR2 (germline): LGHNA, YNFKEQ. The CDR3 contains 16 residues. The CDR3, as DNA: TGTGCCAGCAGCCAAGAATACCGACAGGGAGGAGAAAAACTGTTTTTT. Amino acids: CASSQEYRQGGEKLFF.